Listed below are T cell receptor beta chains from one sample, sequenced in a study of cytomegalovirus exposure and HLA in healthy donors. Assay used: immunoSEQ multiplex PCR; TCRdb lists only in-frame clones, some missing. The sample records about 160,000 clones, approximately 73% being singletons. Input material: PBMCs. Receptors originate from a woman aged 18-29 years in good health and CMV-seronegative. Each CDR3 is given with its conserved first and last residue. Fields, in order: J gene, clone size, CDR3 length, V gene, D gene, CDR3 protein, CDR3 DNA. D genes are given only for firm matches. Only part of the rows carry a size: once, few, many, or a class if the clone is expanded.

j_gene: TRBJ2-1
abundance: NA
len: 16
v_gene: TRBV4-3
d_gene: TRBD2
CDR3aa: CASSQIAGGTYNEQFF
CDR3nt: TGCGCCAGCAGCCAGATAGCGGGGGGTACCTACAATGAGCAGTTCTTC

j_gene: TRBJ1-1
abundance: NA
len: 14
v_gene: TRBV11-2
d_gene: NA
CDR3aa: CASSFWGDDTEAFF
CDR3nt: TGTGCCAGCAGCTTTTGGGGGGATGACACTGAAGCTTTCTTT

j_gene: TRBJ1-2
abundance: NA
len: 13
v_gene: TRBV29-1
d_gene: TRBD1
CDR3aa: CSVLPTGVGGYTF
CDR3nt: TGCAGCGTCCTACCGACAGGGGTGGGTGGCTACACCTTC

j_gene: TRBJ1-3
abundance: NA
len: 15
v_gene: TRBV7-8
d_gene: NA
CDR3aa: CASSALPSSGNTIYF
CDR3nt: TGTGCCAGCAGCGCCCTCCCCAGCTCTGGAAACACCATATATTTT

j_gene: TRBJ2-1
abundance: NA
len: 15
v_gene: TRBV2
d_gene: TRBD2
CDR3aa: CASSAWRELYNEQFF
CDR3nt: TGTGCCAGCAGTGCTTGGCGGGAGCTCTACAATGAGCAGTTCTTC

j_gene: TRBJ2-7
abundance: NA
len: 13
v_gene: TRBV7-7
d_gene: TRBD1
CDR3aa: CASSLSTGEEQYF
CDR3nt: TGTGCTAGCAGTCTTTCGACAGGGGAAGAGCAGTACTTC

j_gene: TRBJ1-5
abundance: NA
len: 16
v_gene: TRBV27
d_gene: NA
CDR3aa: CASSTRIQVGNQPQHF
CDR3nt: TGTGCCAGCAGTACCCGTATTCAGGTCGGCAATCAGCCCCAGCATTTT

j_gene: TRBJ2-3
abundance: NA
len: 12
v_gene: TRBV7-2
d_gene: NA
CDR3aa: CASSLFSDTQYF
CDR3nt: TGTGCCAGCAGCTTATTCTCAGATACGCAGTATTTT

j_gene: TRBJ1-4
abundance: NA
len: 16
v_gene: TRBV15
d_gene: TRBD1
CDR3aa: CATSRVPRARGVQLFF
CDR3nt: TGTGCCACCAGCAGAGTCCCCCGGGCCAGGGGGGTGCAGCTGTTTTTT

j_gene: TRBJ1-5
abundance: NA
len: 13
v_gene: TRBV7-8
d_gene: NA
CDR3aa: CASSLEGGRPQHF
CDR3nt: TGTGCCAGCAGCTTAGAGGGAGGCCGGCCCCAGCATTTT

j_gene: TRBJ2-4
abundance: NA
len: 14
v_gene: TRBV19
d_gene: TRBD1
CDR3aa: CASSIRQGAYIQYF
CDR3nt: TGTGCCAGTAGTATCCGACAGGGGGCCTACATTCAGTACTTC

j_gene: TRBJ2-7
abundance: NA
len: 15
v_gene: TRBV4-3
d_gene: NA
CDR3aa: CASSQLQGAAYEQYF
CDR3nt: TGCGCCAGCAGCCAGTTACAGGGAGCAGCCTACGAGCAGTACTTC

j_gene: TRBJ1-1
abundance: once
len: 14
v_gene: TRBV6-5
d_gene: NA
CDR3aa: CASSYSGGITEAFF
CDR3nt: TGTGCCAGCAGTTACTCGGGGGGGATCACTGAAGCTTTCTTT

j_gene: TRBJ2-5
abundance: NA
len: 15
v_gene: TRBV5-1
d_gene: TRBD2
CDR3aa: CASSSPAGVGETQYF
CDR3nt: TGCGCCAGCAGTTCTCCGGCGGGGGTCGGGGAGACCCAGTACTTC

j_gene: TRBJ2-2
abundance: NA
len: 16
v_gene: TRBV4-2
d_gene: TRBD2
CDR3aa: CASSQRLAESTGELFF
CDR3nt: TGTGCCAGCAGCCAACGGCTAGCGGAAAGCACCGGGGAGCTGTTTTTT

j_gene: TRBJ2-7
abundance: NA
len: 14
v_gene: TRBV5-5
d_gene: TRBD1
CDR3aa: CASSPGQGAYEQYF
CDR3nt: TGTGCCAGCAGCCCCGGACAGGGGGCCTACGAGCAGTACTTC

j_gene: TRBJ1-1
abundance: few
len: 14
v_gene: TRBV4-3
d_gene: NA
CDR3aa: CASSRKQGLAEAFF
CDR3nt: TGCGCCAGCAGCCGAAAACAGGGTTTGGCTGAAGCTTTCTTT

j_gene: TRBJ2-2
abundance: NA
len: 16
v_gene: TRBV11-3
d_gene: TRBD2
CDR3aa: CASSPREAGTTGELFF
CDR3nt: TGTGCCAGCAGCCCCCGGGAAGCGGGGACGACCGGGGAGCTGTTTTTT

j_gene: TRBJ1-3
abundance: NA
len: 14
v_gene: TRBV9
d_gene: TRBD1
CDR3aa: CASSVGGQGNTIYF
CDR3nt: TGTGCCAGCAGCGTAGGGGGACAGGGAAACACCATATATTTT

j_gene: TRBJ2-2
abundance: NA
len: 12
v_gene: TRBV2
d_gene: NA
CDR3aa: CASIGVTGELFF
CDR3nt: TGTGCCAGCATAGGGGTGACCGGGGAGCTGTTTTTT

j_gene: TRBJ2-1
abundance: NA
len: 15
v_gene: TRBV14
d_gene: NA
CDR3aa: CASSQGESSYNEQFF
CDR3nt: TGTGCCAGCAGCCAAGGAGAGAGCTCCTACAATGAGCAGTTCTTC

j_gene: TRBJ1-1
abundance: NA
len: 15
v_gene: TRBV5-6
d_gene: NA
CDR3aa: CASSPIHRENTEAFF
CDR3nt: TGTGCCAGCAGCCCGATACACAGGGAAAACACTGAAGCTTTCTTT

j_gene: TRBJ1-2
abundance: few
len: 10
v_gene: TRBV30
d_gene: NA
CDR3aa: CAWGTSGYTF
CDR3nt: TGTGCCTGGGGGACATCTGGCTACACCTTC

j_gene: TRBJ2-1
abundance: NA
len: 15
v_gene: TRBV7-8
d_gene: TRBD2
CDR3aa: CASSPGRVAVNEQFF
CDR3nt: TGTGCCAGCAGCCCCGGGAGGGTAGCGGTAAATGAGCAGTTCTTC

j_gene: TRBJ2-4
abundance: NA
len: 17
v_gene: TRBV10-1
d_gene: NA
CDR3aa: CASSGQFVPGAKNIQYF
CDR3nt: TGCGCCAGTTCAGGACAGTTCGTTCCCGGGGCCAAAAACATTCAGTACTTC

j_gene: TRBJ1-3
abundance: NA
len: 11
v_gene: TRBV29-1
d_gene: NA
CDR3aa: CSVQTGNTIYF
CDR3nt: TGCAGCGTTCAAACTGGAAACACCATATATTTT

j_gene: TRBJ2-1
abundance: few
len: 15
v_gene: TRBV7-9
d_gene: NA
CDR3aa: CASSLQGIAYNEQFF
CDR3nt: TGTGCCAGCAGCTTACAGGGGATCGCTTACAATGAGCAGTTCTTC

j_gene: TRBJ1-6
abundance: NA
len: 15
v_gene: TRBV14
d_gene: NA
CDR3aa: CASSQDGGLNSPLHF
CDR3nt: TGTGCCAGCAGCCAAGATGGCGGGTTGAATTCACCCCTCCACTTT

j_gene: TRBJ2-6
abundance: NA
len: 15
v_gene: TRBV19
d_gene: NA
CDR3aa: CASRRETSGANVLTF
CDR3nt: TGTGCCAGTAGAAGGGAGACGAGTGGGGCCAACGTCCTGACTTTC

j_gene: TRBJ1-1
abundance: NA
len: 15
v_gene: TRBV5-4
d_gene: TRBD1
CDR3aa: CASSLEGGSFTEAFF
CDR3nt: TGTGCCAGCAGCTTGGAAGGGGGCTCCTTCACTGAAGCTTTCTTT

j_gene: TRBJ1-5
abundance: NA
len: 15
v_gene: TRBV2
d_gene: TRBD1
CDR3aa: CASSARTGRDQPQHF
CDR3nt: TGTGCCAGCAGTGCTCGGACAGGGAGAGATCAGCCCCAGCATTTT

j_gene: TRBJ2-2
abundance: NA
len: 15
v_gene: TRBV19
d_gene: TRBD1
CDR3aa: CASSIKGARTGELFF
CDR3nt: TGTGCCAGTAGTATCAAGGGGGCGAGAACCGGGGAGCTGTTTTTT

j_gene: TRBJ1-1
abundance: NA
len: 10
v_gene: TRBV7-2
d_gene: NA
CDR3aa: CASSHLEAFF
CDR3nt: TGTGCCAGCAGCCACTTGGAAGCTTTCTTT

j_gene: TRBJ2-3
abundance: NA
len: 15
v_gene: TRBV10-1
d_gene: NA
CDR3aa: CASSSDRTQGDTQYF
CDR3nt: TGCGCCAGCAGTTCCGACAGGACCCAGGGAGATACGCAGTATTTT

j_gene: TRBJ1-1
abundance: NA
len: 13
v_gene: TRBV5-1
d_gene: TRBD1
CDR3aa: CASSFDRGQEAFF
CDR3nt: TGCGCCAGCAGCTTTGACAGGGGGCAAGAAGCTTTCTTT

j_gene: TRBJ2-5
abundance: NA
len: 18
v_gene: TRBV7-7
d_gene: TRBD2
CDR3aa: CASSSSGLAGGIQETQYF
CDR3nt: TGTGCTAGCAGTTCAAGCGGACTAGCGGGGGGTATACAAGAGACCCAGTACTTC

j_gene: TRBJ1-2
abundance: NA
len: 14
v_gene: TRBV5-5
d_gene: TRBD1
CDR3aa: CASSSGQGVGGYTF
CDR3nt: TGTGCCAGCAGCTCCGGACAGGGGGTTGGTGGCTACACCTTC

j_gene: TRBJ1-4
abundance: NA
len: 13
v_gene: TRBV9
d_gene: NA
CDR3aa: CASSVDEEEKLFF
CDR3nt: TGTGCCAGCAGCGTAGATGAGGAGGAAAAACTGTTTTTT

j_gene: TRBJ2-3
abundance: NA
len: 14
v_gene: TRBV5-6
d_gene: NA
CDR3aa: CASSLPQGTDTQYF
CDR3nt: TGTGCCAGCAGCTTGCCACAGGGCACAGATACGCAGTATTTT